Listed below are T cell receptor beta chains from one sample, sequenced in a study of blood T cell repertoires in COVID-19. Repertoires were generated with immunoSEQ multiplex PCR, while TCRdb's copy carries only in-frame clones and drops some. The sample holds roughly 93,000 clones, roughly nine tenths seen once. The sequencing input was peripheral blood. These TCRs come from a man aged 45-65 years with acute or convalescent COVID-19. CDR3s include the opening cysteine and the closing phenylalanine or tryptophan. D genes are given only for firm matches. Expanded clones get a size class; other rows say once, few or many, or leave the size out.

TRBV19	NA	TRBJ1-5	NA	TGTGCCAGTACCCCTGAACAGGGTTCTGGCAATCAGCCCCAGCATTTT	CASTPEQGSGNQPQHF
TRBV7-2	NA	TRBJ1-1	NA	TGTGCCAGCAGCTTACAAAGTAGTCGGGCTGAAGCTTTCTTT	CASSLQSSRAEAFF
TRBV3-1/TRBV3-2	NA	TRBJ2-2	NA	TGTGCCAGCAGCCAAGGCGGTCGGCAGAACACCGGGGAGCTGTTTTTT	CASSQGGRQNTGELFF
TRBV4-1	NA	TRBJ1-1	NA	TGCGCCAGCAGCCAAGACAGGGCTCGCGACACTGAAGCTTTCTTT	CASSQDRARDTEAFF
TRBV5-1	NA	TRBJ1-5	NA	TGCGCCAGCAGCTTGGAAGTAGGGGATCAGCCCCAGCATTTT	CASSLEVGDQPQHF
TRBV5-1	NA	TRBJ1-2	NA	TGCGCCAGCAGCTTACACGACAGGTTCGCTCGCGGCTACACCTTC	CASSLHDRFARGYTF
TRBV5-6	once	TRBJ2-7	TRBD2	TGTGCCAGCAGCTCCTCGGGACTAGTACCCTACGAGCAGTACTTC	CASSSSGLVPYEQYF
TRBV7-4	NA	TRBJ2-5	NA	TGTGCCAGCACCGGAGGGACAGAACAAGAGACCCAGTACTTC	CASTGGTEQETQYF
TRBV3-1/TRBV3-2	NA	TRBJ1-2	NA	TGTGCCAGCAGCCAAGTGGAACAGGGTCATAACTATGGCTACACCTTC	CASSQVEQGHNYGYTF
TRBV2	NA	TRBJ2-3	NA	TGTGCCAGCAGTCCCGGTTCCAGCACAGATACGCAGTATTTT	CASSPGSSTDTQYF
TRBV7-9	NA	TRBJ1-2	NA	TGTGCCAGCAGCTTCACAGGGAATGGCTACACCTTC	CASSFTGNGYTF
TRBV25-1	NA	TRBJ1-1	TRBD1	TGTGCCAGCAGTAGACAGGGGACCTCCACCGAAGCTTTCTTT	CASSRQGTSTEAFF
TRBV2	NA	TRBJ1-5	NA	TGTGCCAGCAGTGGACAGACACCTCAGCCCCAGCATTTT	CASSGQTPQPQHF
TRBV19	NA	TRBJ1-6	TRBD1	TGTGCCAGTAGTGACAGGGGGAATTCACCCCTCCACTTT	CASSDRGNSPLHF
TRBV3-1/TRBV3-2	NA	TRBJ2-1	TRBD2	TGTGCCAGCAGCCAAGACCCATCGGGGGGGGGCAATGAGCAGTTCTTC	CASSQDPSGGGNEQFF
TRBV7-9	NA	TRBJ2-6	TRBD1	TGTGCCAGCAGCGCGACCGGGACAGGGATAGGAGGGGCCAACGTCCTGACTTTC	CASSATGTGIGGANVLTF
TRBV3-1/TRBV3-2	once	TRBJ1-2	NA	TGTGCCAGCAGCCAAGTCACTGCATATGGCTACACCTTC	CASSQVTAYGYTF
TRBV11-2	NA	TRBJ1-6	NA	TGTGCCAGCAGCAAAGAAAGAGGCTCACCCCTCCACTTT	CASSKERGSPLHF
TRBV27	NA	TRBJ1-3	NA	TGTGCCAGCAGTGGGGCGTCTGGAAACACCATATATTTT	CASSGASGNTIYF
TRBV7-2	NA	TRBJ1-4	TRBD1	TGTGCCAGCAGCTCGGGACAGGGTGGTGAAAAACTGTTTTTT	CASSSGQGGEKLFF
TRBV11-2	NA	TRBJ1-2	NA	TGTGCCAGCAGCTTAGAAGGGGCGGCCACCTATGGCTACACCTTC	CASSLEGAATYGYTF
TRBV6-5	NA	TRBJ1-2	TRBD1	TGTGCCAGCACCTTCGACAGGGTAGGCGGCTACACCTTC	CASTFDRVGGYTF
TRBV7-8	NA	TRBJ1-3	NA	TGTGCCAGCAGCTTAGCTGGAGCTGGTGGAAACACCATATATTTT	CASSLAGAGGNTIYF
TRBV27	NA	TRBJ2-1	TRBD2	TGTGCCAGCAGCAAATTTAGCGGGGGGGCCTACAATGAGCAGTTCTTC	CASSKFSGGAYNEQFF
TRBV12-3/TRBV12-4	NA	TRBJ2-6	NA	TGTGCCAGCGACGGGGCTGGGGCCAACGTCCTGACTTTC	CASDGAGANVLTF
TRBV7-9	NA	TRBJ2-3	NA	TGTGCCAGCAGCTTAGTTACTAAGGCAGATACGCAGTATTTT	CASSLVTKADTQYF
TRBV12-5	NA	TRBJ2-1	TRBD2	TGTGCTAGTGGCTTAGACCCCGGAGGTAGCGGGGGGGCGAGAAATGAGCAGTTCTTC	CASGLDPGGSGGARNEQFF
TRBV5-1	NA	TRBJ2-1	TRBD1	TGCGCCAGCAGCGAAGGACAGGGGTCCTACAATGAGCAGTTCTTC	CASSEGQGSYNEQFF
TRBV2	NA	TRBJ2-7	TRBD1	TGTGCCAGCGGACAGGGGTATTGGGAGCAGTACTTC	CASGQGYWEQYF
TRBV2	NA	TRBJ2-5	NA	TGTGCCAGCAGTGAACGCCAGGGGAAAGAGACCCAGTACTTC	CASSERQGKETQYF
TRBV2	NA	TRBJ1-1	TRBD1	TGTGCCAGCAGGGACAGGGGTTGGGGGACTGAAGCTTTCTTT	CASRDRGWGTEAFF
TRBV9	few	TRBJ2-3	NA	TGTGCCAGCAGCGTCACGGGTGCAGATACGCAGTATTTT	CASSVTGADTQYF
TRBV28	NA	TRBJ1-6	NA	TGTGCCAGCAGTTTAGTACAGGCTAATTCACCCCTCCACTTT	CASSLVQANSPLHF
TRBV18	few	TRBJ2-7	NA	TGTGCCAGCTCAGAGAGTACAGATTACGAGCAGTACTTC	CASSESTDYEQYF
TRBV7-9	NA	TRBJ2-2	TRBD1	TGTGCCAGAAGCCCGGGACAGGGTCTCACCGGGGAGCTGTTTTTT	CARSPGQGLTGELFF